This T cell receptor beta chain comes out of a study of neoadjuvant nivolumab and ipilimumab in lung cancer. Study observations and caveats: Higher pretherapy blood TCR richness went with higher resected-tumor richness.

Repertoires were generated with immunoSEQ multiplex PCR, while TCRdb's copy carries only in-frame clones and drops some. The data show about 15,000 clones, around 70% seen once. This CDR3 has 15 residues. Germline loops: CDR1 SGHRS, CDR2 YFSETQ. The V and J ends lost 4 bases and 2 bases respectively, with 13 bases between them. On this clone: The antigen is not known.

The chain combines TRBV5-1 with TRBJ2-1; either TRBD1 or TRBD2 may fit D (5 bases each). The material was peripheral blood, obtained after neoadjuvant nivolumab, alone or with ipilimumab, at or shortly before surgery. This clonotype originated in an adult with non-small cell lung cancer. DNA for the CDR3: TGCGCCAGCAGCGAGGGGATAGCGACCTACAATGAGCAGTTCTTC. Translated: CASSEGIATYNEQFF.